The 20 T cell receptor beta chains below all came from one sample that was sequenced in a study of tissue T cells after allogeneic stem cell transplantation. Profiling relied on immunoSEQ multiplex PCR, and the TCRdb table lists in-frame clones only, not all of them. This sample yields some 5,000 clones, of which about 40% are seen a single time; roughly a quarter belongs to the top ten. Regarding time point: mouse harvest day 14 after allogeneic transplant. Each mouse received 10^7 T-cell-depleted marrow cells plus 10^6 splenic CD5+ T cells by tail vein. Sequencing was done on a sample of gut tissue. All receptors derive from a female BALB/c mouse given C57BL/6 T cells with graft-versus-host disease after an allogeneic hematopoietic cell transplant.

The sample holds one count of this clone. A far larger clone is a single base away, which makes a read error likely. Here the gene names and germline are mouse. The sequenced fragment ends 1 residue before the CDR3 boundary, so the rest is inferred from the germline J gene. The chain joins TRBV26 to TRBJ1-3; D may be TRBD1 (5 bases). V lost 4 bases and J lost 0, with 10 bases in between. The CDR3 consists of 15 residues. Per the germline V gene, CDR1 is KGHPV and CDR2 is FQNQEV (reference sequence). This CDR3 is CASSQQVNSGNTLYF. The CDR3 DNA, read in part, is TGTGCCAGCAGTCAACAGGTCAATTCTGGAAATACGCTCTAT.

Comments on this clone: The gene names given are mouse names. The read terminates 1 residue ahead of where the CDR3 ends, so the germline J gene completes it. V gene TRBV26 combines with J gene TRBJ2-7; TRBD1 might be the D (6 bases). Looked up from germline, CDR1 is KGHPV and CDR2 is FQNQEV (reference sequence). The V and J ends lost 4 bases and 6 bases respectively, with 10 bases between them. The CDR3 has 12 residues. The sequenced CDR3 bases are TGTGCCAGCAGTCCACACAGGGTTGAACAGTAC. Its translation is CASSPHRVEQY. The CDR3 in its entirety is CASSPHRVEQYF.

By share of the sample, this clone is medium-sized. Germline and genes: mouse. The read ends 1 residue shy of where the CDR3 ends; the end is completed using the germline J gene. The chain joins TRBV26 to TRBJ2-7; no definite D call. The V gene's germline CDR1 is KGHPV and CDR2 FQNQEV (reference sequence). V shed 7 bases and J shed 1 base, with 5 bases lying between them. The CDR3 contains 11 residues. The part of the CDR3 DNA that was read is TGTGCCAGCACCGGGTCCTATGAACAGTAC. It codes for CASTGSYEQY. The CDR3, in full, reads CASTGSYEQYF. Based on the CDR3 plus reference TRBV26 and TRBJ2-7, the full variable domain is NSKVIQTPRYLVKGQGQKAKMRCIPEKGHPVVFWYQQNKNNEFKFLINFQNQEVLQQIDMTEKRFSAECPSNSPCSLEIQSSEAGDSALYLCASTGSYEQYFGPGTRLTVL.

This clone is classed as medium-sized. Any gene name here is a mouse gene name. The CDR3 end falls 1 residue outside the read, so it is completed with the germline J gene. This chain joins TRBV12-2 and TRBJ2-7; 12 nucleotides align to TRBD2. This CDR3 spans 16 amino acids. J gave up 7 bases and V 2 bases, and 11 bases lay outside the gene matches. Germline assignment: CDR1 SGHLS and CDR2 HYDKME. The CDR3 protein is CASSPSDWGGAREQYF. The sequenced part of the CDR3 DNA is TGTGCCAGCTCTCCCTCCGACTGGGGGGGCGCGAGAGAACAGTAC.

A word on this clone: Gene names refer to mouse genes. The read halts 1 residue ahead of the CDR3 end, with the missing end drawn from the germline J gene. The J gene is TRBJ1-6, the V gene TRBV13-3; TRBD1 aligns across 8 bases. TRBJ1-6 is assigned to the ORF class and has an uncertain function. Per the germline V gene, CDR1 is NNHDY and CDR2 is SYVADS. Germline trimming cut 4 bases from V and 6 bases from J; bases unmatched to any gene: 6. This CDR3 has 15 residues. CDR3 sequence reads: CASSPQGAGNSPLYF. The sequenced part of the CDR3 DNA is TGTGCCAGCAGTCCTCAGGGGGCGGGTAATTCGCCCCTCTAC.

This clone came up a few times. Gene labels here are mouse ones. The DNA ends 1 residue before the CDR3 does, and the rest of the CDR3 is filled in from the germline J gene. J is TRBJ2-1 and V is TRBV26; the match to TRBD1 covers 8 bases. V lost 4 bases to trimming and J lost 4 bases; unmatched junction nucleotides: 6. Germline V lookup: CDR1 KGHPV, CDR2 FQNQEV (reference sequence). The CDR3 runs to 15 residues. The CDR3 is CASSPRQGWYAEQFF. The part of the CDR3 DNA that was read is TGTGCCAGCAGTCCCCGACAGGGGTGGTATGCTGAGCAGTTC.

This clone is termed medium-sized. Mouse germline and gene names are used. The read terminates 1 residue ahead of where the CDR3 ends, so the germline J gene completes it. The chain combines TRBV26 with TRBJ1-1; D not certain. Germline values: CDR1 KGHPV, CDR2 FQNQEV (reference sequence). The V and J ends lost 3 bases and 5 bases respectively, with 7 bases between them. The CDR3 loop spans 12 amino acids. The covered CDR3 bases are TGTGCCAGCAGTCTAGAGACAACAGAAGTCTTC. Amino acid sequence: CASSLETTEVF. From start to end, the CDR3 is CASSLETTEVFF.

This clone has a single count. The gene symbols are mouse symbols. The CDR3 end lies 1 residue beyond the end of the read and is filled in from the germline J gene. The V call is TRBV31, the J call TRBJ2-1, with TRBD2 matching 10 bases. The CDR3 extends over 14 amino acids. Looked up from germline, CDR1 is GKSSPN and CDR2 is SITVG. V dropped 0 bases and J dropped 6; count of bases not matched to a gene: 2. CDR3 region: CAWSLLGGLAEQFF. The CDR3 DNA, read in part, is TGTGCCTGGAGTCTCCTGGGGGGGCTTGCTGAGCAGTTC.

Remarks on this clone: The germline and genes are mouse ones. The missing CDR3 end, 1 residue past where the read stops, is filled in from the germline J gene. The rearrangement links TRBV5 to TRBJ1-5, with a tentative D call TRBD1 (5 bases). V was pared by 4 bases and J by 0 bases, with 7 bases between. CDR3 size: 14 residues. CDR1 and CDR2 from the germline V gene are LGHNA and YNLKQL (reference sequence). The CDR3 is CASSRTYNNQAPLF. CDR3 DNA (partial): TGTGCCAGCAGCCGGACATATAACAACCAGGCTCCGCTT.

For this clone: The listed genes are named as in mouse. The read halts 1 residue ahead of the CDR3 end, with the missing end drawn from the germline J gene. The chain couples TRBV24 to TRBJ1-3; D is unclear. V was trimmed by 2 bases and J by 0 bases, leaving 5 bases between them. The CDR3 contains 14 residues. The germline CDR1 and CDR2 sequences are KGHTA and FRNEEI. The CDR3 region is CASSLMDSGNTLYF. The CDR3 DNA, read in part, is TGTGCCAGCAGTCTGATGGATTCTGGAAATACGCTCTAT.

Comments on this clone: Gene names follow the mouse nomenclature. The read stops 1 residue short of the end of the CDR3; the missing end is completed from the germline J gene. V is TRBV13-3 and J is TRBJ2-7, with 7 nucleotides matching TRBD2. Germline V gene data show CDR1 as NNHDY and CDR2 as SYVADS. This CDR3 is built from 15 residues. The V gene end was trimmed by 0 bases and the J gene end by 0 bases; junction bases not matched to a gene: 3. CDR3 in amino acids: CASSDGGGSSYEQYF. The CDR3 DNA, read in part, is TGTGCCAGCAGTGATGGGGGGGGGAGCTCCTATGAACAGTAC.

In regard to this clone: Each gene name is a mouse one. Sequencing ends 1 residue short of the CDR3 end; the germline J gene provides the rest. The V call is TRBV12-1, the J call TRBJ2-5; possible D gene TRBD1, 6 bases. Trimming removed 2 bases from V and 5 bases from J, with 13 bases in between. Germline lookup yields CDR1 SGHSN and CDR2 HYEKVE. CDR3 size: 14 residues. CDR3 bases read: TGTGCCAGCTCTCAAAATCAGGGGCGAGACACCCAGTAC. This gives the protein CASSQNQGRDTQY. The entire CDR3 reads CASSQNQGRDTQYF.

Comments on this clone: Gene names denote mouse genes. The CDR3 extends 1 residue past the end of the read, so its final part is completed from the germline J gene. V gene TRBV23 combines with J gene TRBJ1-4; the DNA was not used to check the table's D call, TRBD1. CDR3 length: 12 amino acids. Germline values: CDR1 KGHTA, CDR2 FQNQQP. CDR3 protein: CSSSPINERLFF. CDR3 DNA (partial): TGCTCCAGCAGTCCCATCAACGAAAGATTATTT.

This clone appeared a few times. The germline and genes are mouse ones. Partial CDR3 DNA: TGTGCCAGCAGCTTCGGGACAGGGTCCAACGAAAGATTATTT. It codes for CASSFGTGSNERLF. The full CDR3 protein reads CASSFGTGSNERLFF. The chain combines TRBV3 with TRBJ1-4; 9 nucleotides match TRBD1. The read terminates 1 residue ahead of where the CDR3 ends, so the germline J gene completes it. Looked up from germline, CDR1 is SNHLY and CDR2 is FYNGKV (reference sequence). CDR3 length: 15 amino acids. After removal of 3 bases from V and 2 bases from J, the junction contained 1 base not matched to a gene.

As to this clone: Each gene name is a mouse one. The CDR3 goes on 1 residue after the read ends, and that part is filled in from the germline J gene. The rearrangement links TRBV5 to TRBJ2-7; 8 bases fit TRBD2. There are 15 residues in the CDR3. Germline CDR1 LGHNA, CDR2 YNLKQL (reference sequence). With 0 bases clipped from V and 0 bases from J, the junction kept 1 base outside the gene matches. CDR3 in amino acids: CASSQDWGDSYEQYF. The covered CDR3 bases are TGTGCCAGCAGCCAAGACTGGGGGGACTCCTATGAACAGTAC.

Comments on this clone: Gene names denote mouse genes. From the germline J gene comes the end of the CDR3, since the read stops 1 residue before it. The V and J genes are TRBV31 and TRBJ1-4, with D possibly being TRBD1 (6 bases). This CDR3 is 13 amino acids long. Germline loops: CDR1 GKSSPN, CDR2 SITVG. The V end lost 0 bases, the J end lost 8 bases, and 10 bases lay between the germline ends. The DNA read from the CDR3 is TGTGCCTGGAGTCTGTGGGGGCGGGAAAGATTATTT. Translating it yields CAWSLWGRERLF. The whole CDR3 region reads CAWSLWGRERLFF.

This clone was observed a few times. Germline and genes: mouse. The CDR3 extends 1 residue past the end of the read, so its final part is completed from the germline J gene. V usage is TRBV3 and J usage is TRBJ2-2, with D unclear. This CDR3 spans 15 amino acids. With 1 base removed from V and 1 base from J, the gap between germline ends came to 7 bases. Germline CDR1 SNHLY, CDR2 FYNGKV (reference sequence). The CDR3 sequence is CASSLEGGNTGQLYF. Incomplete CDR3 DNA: TGTGCCAGCAGCTTAGAAGGCGGAAACACCGGGCAGCTCTAC.

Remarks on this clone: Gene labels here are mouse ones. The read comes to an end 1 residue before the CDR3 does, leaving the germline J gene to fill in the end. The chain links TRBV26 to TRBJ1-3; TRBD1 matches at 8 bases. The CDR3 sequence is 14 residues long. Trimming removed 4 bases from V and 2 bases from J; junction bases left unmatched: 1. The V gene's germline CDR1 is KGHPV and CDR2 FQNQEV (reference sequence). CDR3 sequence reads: CASSPQGAGNTLYF. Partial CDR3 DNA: TGTGCCAGCAGTCCACAGGGGGCTGGAAATACGCTCTAT.

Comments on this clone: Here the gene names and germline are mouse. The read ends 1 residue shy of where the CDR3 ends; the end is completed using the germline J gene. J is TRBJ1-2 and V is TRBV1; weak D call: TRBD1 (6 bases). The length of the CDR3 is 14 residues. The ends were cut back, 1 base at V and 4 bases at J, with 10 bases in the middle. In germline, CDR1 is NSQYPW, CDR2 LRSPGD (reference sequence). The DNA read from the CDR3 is TGCACCTGCAGTGCAGCGGGACAAGGCTCCGACTACACC. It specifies CTCSAAGQGSDYT. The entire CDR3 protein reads CTCSAAGQGSDYTF.

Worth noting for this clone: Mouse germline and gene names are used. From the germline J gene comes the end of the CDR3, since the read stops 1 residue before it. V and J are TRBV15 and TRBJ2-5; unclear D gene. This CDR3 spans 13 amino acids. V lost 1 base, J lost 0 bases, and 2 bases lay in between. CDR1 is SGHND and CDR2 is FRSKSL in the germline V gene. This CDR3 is CASSLGNQDTQYF. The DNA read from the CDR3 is TGTGCCAGCAGTTTAGGCAACCAAGACACCCAGTAC.